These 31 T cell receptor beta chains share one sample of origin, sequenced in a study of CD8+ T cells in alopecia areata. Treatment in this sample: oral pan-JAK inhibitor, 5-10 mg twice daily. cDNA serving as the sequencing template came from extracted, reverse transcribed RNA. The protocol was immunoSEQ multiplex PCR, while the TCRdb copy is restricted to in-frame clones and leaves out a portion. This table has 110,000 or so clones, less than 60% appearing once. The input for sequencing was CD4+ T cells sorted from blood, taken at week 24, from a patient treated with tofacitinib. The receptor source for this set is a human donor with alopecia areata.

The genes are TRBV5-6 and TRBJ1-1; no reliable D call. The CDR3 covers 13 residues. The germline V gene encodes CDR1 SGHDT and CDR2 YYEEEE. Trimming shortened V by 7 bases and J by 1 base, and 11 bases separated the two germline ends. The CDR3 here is CASVVRGNTEAFF. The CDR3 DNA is TGTGCCAGCGTGGTCCGAGGGAACACTGAAGCTTTCTTT.

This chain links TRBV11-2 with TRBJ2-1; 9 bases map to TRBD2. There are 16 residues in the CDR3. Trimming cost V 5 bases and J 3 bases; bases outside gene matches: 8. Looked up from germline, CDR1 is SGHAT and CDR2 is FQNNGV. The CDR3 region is CASSRDLAGYYNEQFF. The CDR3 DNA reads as TGTGCCAGCAGCCGGGACCTAGCGGGGTACTACAATGAGCAGTTCTTC.

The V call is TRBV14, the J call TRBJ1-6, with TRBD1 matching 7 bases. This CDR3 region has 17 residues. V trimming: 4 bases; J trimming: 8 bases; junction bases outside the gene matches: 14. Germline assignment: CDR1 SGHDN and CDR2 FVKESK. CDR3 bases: TGTGCCAGCAGCCGGGTTGTACAGGGGAAGGGGCATTCACCCCTCCACTTT. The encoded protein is CASSRVVQGKGHSPLHF. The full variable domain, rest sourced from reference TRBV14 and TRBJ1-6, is EAGVTQFPSHSVIEKGQTVTLRCDPISGHDNLYWYRRVMGKEIKFLLHFVKESKQDESGMPNNRFLAERTGGTYSTLKVQPAELEDSGVYFCASSRVVQGKGHSPLHFGNGTRLTVT.

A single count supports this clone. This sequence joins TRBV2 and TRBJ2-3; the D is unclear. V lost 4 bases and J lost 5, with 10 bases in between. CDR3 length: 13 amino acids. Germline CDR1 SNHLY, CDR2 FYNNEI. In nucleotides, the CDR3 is TGTGCCAGCAGTGTGGCTATCGGAGATACGCAGTATTTT. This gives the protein CASSVAIGDTQYF.

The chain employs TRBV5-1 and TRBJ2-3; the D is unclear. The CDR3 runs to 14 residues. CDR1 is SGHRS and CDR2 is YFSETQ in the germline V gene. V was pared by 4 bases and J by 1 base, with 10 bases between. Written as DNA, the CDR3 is TGCGCCAGCAGCGCGGACCTAGGCACAGATACGCAGTATTTT. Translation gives CASSADLGTDTQYF.

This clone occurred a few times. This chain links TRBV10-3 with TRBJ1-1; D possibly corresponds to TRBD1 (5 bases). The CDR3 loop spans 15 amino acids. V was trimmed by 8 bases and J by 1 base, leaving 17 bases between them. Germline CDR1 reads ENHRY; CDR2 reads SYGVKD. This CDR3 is CAIGGEGLANTEAFF. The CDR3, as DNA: TGTGCCATCGGAGGGGAGGGATTGGCGAACACTGAAGCTTTCTTT.

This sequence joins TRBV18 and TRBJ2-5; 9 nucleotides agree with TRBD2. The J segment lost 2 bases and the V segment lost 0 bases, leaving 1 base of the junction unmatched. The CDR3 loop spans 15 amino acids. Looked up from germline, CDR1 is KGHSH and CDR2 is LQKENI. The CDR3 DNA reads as TGTGCCAGCTCACCACCGGGACTAGCACAAGAGACCCAGTACTTC. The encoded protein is CASSPPGLAQETQYF.

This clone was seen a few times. Here the CDR3 reads CSVEKTHPSGELFF. The CDR3 DNA sequence: TGCAGCGTTGAGAAGACCCATCCGAGCGGGGAGCTGTTTTTT. This chain connects TRBV29-1 to TRBJ2-2; no definite D call. V shed 3 bases and J shed 7 bases, with 15 bases lying between them. CDR1 is SQVTM and CDR2 is ANQGSEA in the germline V gene. CDR3 length equals 14 residues.

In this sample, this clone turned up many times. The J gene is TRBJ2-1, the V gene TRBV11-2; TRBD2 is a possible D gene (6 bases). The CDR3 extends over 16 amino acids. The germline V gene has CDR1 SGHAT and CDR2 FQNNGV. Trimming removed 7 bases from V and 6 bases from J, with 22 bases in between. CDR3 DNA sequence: TGTGCCAGCATCTCAGGGCAGGCGGGAATAGGCAATGAGCAGTTCTTC. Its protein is CASISGQAGIGNEQFF.

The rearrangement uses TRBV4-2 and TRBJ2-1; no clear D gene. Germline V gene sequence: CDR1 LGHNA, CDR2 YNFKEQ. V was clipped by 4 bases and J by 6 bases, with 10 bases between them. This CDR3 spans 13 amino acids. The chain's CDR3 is CASSPASLNEQFF. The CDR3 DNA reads TGTGCCAGCAGCCCTGCGAGTCTCAATGAGCAGTTCTTC.

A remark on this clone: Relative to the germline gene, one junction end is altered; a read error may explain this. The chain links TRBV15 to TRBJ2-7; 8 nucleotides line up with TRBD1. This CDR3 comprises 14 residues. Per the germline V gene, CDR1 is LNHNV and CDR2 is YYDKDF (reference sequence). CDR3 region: CATSGDRGTNEQYF. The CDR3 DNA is TGTGCCACCAGCGGAGACAGGGGAACCAACGAGCAGTACTTC.

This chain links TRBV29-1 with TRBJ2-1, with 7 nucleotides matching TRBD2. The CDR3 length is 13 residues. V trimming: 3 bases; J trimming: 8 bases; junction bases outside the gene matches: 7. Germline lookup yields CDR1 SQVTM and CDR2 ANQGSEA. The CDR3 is CSVDAQGGDEQFF. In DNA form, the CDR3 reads TGCAGCGTTGATGCCCAGGGAGGGGATGAGCAGTTCTTC.

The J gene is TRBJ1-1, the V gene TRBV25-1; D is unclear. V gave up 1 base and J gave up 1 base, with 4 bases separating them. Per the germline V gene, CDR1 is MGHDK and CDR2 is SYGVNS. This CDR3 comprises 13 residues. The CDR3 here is CASSEFGNTEAFF. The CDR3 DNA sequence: TGTGCCAGCAGTGAATTCGGGAACACTGAAGCTTTCTTT. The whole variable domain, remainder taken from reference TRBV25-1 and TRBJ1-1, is EADIYQTPRYLVIGTGKKITLECSQTMGHDKMYWYQQDPGMELHLIHYSYGVNSTEKGDLSSESTVSRIRTEHFPLTLESARPSHTSQYLCASSEFGNTEAFFGQGTRLTVV.

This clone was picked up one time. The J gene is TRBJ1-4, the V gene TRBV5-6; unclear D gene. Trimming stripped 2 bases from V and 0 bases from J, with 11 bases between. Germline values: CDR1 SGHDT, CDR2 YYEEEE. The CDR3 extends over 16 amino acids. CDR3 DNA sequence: TGTGCCAGCAGCTTAAAGGGCCGACCAACTAATGAAAAACTGTTTTTT. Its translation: CASSLKGRPTNEKLFF.

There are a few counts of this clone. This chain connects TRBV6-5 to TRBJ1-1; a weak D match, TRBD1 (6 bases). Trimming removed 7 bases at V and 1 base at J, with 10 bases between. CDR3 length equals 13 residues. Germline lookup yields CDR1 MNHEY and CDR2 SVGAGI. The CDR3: CASNSGQNTEAFF. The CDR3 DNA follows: TGTGCCAGCAACTCGGGACAGAACACTGAAGCTTTCTTT.

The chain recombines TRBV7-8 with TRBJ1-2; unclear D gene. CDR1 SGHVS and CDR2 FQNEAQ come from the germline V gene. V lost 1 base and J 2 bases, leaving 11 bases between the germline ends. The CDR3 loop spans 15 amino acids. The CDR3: CASSLEVGLNYGYTF. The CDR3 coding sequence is TGTGCCAGCAGCTTAGAGGTTGGGCTGAACTATGGCTACACCTTC.

CDR3: CASSLTSGGATPYF. The DNA of the CDR3 is TGCGCCAGCAGCTTGACTAGCGGGGGGGCCACCCCGTATTTT. The gene calls are TRBV5-1 and TRBJ2-3, with TRBD2 identical over 13 bases. Trimming at V came to 1 base and at J to 14 bases, leaving 7 bases not matched to a gene. Germline V gene data show CDR1 as SGHRS and CDR2 as YFSETQ. The CDR3 is made up of 14 amino acids. Combining the CDR3 with reference TRBV5-1 and TRBJ2-3 gives the whole variable domain KAGVTQTPRYLIKTRGQQVTLSCSPISGHRSVSWYQQTPGQGLQFLFEYFSETQRNKGNFPGRFSGRQFSNSRSEMNVSTLELGDSALYLCASSLTSGGATPYFGPGTRLTVL.

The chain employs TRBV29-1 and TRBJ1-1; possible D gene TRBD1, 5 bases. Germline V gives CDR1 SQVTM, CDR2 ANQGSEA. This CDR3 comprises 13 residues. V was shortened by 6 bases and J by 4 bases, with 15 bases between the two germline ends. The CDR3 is CSVGEGLSTEAFF. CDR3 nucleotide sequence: TGCAGCGTGGGGGAGGGCCTGAGCACTGAAGCTTTCTTT.

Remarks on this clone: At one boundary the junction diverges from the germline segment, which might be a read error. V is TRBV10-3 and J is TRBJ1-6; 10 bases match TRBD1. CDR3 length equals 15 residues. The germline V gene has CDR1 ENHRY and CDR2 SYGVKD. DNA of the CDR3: TGTGCCAGCAGTTCCGACAGGGGGCGAAATTCACCCCTCCACTTT. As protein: CASSSDRGRNSPLHF.

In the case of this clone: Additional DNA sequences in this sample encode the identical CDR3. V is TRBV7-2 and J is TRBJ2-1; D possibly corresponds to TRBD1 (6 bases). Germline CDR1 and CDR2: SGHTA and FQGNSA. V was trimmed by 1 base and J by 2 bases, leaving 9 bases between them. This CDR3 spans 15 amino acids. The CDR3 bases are TGTGCCAGCAGCTTAGGGCAGGGGACCTACAATGAGCAGTTCTTC. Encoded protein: CASSLGQGTYNEQFF.

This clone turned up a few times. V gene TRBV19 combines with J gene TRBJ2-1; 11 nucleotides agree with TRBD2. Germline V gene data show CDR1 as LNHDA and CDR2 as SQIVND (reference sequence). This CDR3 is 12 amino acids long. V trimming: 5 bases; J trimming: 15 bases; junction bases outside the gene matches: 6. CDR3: CASSVAGGPRFF. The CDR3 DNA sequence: TGTGCCAGTAGTGTAGCGGGGGGGCCTCGGTTCTTC.

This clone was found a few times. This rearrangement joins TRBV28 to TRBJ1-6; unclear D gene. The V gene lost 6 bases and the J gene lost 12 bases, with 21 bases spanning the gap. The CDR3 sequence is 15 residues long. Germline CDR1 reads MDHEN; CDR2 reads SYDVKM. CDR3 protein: CASSPPGGFHLPLHF. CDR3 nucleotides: TGTGCCAGCAGCCCCCCAGGCGGGTTTCACCTACCCCTCCACTTT. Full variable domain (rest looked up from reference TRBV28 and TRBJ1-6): DVKVTQSSRYLVKRTGEKVFLECVQDMDHENMFWYRQDPGLGLRLIYFSYDVKMKEKGDIPEGYSVSREKKERFSLILESASTNQTSMYLCASSPPGGFHLPLHFGNGTRLTVT.

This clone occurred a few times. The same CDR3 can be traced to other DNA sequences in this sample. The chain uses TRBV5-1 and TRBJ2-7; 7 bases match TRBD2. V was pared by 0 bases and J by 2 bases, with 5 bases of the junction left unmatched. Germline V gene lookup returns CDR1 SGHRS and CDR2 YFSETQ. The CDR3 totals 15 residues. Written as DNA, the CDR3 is TGCGCCAGCAGCTTGGAGTTGGCGGGGGCCTACGAGCAGTACTTC. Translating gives CASSLELAGAYEQYF.

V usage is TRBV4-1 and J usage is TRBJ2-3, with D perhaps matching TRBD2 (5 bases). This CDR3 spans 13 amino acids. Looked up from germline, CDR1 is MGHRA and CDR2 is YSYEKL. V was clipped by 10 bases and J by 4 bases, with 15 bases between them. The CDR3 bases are TGCGCCACCGGACTCCGGGCTGCAGATACGCAGTATTTT. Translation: CATGLRAADTQYF.

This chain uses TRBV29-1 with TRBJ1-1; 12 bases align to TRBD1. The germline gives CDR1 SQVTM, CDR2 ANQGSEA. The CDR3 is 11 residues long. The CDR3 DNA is TGCACGGGACAGGGGGCCACTGAAGCTTTCTTT. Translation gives CTGQGATEAFF.

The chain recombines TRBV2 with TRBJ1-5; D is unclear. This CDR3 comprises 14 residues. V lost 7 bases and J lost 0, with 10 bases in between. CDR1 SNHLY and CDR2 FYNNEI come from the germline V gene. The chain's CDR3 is CASTPDVSNQPQHF. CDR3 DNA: TGTGCCAGCACCCCGGACGTTAGCAATCAGCCCCAGCATTTT. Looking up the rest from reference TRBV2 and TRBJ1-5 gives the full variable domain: EPEVTQTPSHQVTQMGQEVILRCVPISNHLYFYWYRQILGQKVEFLVSFYNNEISEKSEIFDDQFSVERPDGSNFTLKIRSTKLEDSAMYFCASTPDVSNQPQHFGDGTRLSIL.

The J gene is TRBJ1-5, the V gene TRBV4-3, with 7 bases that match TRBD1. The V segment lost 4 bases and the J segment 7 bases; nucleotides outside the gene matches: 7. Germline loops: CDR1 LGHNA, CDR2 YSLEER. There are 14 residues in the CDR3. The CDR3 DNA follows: TGCGCCAGCAGCCCAGGACAGGTCGGGCAGCCCCAGCATTTT. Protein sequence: CASSPGQVGQPQHF.

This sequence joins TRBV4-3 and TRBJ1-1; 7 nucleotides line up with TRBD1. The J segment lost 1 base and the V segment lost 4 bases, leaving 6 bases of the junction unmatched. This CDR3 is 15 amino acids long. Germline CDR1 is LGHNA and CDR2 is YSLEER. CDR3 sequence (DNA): TGCGCCAGCAGCCCGGAGGGACAGCGGAACACTGAAGCTTTCTTT. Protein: CASSPEGQRNTEAFF.

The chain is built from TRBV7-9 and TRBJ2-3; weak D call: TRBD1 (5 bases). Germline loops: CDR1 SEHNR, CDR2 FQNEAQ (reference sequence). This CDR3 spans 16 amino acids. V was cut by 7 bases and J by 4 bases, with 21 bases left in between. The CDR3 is CASTRGQGRAADTQYF. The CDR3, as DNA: TGTGCCAGCACCCGTGGTCAGGGCAGGGCGGCAGATACGCAGTATTTT.

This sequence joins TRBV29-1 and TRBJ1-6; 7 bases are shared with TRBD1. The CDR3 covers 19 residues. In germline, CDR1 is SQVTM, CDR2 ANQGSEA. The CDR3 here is CRGIPGQSDYYSYNSPLHF. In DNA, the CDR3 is TGCAGGGGGATCCCGGGACAGAGTGACTACTACTCCTATAATTCACCCCTCCACTTT.

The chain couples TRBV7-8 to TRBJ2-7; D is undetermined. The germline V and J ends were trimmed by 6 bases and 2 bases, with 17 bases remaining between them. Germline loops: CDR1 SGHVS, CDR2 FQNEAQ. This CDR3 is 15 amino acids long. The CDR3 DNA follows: TGTGCCAGCAGTTGGACCGGGTCGTATCCCTACGAGCAGTACTTC. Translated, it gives CASSWTGSYPYEQYF.